This T cell receptor (beta chain) was sequenced during a study of T cells after yellow fever vaccination. Looked up from germline, CDR1 is SGHKS and CDR2 is YYEKEE (reference sequence). This CDR3 spans 15 amino acids. The V and J ends lost 0 bases and 5 bases, in that order; junction bases with no gene match: 7. This clonotype was counted between two and nine times. TCRdb re-derived calls from the 5' RACE reads in MiXCR, one entry per CDR3 protein. The sample holds under 600,000 distinct CDR3 sequences; 20% to 25% are singletons and the top ten take about a sixth. Sequenced here: PBMCs, sampled roughly 20 days after the first yellow fever vaccination. The TCR comes from a young man who received the YFV17D yellow fever vaccine. The chain combines TRBV5-5 with TRBJ1-2; 7 nucleotides match TRBD1. CDR3 nucleotides: TGTGCCAGCAGCTTGGACGTGACAGGGACTTATGGCTACACCTTC. The encoded protein is CASSLDVTGTYGYTF.